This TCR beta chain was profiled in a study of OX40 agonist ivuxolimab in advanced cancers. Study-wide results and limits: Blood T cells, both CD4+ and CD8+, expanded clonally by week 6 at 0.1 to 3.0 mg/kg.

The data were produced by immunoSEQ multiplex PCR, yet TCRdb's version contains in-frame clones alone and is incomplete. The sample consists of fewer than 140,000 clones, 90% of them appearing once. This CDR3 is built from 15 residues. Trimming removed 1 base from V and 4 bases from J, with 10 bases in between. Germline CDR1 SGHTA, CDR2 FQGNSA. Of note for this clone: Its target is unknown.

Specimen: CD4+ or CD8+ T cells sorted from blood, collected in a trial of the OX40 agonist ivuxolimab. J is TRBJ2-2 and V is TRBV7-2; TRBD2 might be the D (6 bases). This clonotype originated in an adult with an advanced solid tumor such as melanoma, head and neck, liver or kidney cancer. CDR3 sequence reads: CASSLVPGSTGELFF. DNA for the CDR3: TGTGCCAGCAGCTTAGTACCCGGGAGCACCGGGGAGCTGTTTTTT.